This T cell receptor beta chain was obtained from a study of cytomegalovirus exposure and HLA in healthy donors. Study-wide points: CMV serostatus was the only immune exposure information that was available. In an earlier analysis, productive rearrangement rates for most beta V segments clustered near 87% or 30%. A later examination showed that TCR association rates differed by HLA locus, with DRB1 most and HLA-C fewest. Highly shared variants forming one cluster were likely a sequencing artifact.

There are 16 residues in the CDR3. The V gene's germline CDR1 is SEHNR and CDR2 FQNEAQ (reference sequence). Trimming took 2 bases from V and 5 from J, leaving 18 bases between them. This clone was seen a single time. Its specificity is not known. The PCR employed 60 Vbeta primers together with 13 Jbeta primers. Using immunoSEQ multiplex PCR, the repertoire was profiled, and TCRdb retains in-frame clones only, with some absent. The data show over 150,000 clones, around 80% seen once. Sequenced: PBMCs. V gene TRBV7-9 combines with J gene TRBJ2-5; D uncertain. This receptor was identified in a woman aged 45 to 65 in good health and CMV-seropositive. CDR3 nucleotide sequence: TGTGCCAGCAGCTTACTTACCGGCAACCCGGGTGAGACCCAGTACTTC. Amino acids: CASSLLTGNPGETQYF.